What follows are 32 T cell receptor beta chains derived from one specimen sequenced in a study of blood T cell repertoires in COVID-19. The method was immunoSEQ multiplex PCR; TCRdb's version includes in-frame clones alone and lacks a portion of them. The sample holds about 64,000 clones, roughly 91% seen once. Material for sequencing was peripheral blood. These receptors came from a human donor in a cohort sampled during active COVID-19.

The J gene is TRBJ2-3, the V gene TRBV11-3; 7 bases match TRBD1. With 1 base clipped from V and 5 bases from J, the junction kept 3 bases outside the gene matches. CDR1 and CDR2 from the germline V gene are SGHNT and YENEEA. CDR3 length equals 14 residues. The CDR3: CASSLGQGRDTQYF. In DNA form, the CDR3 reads TGTGCCAGCAGCTTAGGACAGGGTAGAGATACGCAGTATTTT.

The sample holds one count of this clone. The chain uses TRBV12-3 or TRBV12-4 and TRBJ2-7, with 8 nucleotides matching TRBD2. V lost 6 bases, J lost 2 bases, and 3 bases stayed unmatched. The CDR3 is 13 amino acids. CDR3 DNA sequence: TGTGCCAGCAGAATAGCGGGGCCCTACGAGCAGTACTTC. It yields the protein CASRIAGPYEQYF.

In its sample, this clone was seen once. CDR3 coding DNA: TGTGCCAGCAGCTTAGCGCGGGGCTATGAGCAGTTCTTC. It yields the protein CASSLARGYEQFF. This sequence joins TRBV11-3 and TRBJ2-1, with D possibly TRBD2 on 6 matching bases. The CDR3 is made up of 13 amino acids. Germline CDR1 reads SGHNT; CDR2 reads YENEEA. Deletions cut 1 base from V and 8 bases from J, with 9 bases between. Together with reference TRBV11-3 and TRBJ2-1, the CDR3 gives the full variable domain: EAGVVQSPRYKIIEKKQPVAFWCNPISGHNTLYWYLQNLGQGPELLIRYENEEAVDDSQLPKDRFSAERLKGVDSTLKIQPAELGDSAVYLCASSLARGYEQFFGPGTRLTVL.

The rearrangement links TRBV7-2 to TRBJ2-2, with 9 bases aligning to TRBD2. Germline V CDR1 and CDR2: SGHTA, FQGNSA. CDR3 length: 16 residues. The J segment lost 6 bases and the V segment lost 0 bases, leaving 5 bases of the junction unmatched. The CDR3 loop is CASSLAAGGLSGELFF. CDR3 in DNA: TGTGCCAGCAGCTTAGCGGCGGGAGGGTTGTCCGGGGAGCTGTTTTTT.

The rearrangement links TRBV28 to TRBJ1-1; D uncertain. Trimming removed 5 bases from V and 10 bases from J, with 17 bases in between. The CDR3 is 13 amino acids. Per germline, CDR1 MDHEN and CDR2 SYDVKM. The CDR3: CASSTRSPPVAFF. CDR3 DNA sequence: TGTGCCAGCAGTACTAGGTCTCCCCCGGTAGCTTTCTTT.

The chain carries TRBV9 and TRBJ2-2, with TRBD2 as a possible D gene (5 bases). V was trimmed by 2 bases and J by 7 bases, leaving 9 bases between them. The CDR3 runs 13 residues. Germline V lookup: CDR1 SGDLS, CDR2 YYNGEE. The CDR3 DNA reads TGTGCCAGCAGCGTTGAGGGTAACGGGGAGCTGTTTTTT. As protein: CASSVEGNGELFF.

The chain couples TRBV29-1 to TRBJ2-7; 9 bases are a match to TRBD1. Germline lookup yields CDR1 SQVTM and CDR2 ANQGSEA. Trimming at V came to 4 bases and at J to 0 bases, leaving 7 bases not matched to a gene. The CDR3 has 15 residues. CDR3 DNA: TGCAGCGTTGCAAAGGGACAGGGCCTCTCCTACGAGCAGTACTTC. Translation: CSVAKGQGLSYEQYF.

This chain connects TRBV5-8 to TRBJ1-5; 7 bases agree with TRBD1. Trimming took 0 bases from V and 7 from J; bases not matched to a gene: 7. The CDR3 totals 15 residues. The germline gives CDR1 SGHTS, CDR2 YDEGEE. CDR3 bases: TGTGCCAGCAGCTTGGAAGGGGGCAGGGACCAGCCCCAGCATTTT. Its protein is CASSLEGGRDQPQHF.

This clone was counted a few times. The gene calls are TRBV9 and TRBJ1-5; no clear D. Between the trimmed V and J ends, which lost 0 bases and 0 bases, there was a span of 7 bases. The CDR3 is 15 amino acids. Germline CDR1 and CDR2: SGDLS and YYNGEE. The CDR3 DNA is TGTGCCAGCAGCGTAGGAGAATTTAGCAATCAGCCCCAGCATTTT. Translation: CASSVGEFSNQPQHF.

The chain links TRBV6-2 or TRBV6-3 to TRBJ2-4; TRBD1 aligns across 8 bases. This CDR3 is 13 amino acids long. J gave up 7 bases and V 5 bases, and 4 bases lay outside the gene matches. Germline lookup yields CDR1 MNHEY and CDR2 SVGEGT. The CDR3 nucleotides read TGTGCCAGCAGTAGACAGGGGAGTAACATTCAGTACTTC. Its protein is CASSRQGSNIQYF.

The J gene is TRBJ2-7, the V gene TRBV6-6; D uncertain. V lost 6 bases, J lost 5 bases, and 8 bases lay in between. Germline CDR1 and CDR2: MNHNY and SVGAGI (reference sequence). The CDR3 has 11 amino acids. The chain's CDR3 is CASSEVNEQYF. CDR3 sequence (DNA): TGTGCCAGCAGCGAGGTTAACGAGCAGTACTTC.

CDR3 loop: CATSGDTEAFF. The CDR3 region has the DNA TGTGCCACCAGCGGGGACACTGAAGCTTTCTTT. This chain connects TRBV24-1 to TRBJ1-1; D not resolved. Germline loops: CDR1 KGHDR, CDR2 SFDVKD. CDR3 length: 11 amino acids. V lost 7 bases to trimming and J lost 3 bases, with 5 bases between them.

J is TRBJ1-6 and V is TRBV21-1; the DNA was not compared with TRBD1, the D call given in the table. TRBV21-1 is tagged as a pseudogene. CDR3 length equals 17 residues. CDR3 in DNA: TGTGCCAGCAGCAATCCAGGAGTAGGGACAGGGGGGACACCCCTCCACTTT. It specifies CASSNPGVGTGGTPLHF.

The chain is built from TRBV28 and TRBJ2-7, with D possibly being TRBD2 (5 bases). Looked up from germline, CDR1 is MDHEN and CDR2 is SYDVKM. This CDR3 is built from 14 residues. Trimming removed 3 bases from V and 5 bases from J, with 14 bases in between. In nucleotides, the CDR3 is TGTGCCAGCAGTTTTTCGAGGGTTTCCCACGAGCAGTACTTC. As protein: CASSFSRVSHEQYF.

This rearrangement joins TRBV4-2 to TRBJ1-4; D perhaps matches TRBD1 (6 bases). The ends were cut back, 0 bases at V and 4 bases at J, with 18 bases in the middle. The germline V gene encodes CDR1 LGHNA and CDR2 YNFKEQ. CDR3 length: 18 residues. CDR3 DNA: TGTGCCAGCAGCCAAGACACACAGGGTGGAGATGGTAATGAAAAACTGTTTTTT. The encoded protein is CASSQDTQGGDGNEKLFF.

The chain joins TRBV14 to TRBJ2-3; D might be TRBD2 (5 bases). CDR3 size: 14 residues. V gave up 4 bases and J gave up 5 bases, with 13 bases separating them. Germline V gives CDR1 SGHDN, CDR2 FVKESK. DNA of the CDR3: TGTGCCAGCAGCCGGAGGACGAGGCGAGATACGCAGTATTTT. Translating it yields CASSRRTRRDTQYF.

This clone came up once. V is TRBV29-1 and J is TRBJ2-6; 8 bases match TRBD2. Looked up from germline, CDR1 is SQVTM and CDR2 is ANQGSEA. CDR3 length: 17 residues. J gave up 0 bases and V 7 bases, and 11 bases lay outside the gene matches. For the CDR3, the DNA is TGCAGCGCCGGGGGGGCCGGATCATACTCTGGGGCCAACGTCCTGACTTTC. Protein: CSAGGAGSYSGANVLTF.

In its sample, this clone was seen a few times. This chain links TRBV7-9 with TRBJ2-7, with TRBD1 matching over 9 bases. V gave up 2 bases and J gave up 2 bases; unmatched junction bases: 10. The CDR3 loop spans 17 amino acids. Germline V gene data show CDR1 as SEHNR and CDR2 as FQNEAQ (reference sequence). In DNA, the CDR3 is TGTGCCAGCAGCTTATCGCCCTCGGACAGGGGAACCTACGAGCAGTACTTC. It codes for CASSLSPSDRGTYEQYF.

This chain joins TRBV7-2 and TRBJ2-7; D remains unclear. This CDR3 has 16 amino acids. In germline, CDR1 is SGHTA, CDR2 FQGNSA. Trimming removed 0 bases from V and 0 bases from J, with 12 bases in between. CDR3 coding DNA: TGTGCCAGCAGCTTAGCAGGAGTCCGAGGCTCCTACGAGCAGTACTTC. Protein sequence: CASSLAGVRGSYEQYF. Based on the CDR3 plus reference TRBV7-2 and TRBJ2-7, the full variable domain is GAGVSQSPSNKVTEKGKDVELRCDPISGHTALYWYRQSLGQGLEFLIYFQGNSAPDKSGLPSDRFSAERTGGSVSTLTIQRTQQEDSAVYLCASSLAGVRGSYEQYFGPGTRLTVT.

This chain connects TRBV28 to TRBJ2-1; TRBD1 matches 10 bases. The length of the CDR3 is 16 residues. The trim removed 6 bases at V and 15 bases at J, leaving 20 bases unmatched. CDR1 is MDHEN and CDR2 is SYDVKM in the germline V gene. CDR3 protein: CASRNHGDRGRLYRFF. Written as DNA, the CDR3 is TGTGCCAGCAGGAATCACGGGGACAGGGGACGACTATACCGGTTCTTC.

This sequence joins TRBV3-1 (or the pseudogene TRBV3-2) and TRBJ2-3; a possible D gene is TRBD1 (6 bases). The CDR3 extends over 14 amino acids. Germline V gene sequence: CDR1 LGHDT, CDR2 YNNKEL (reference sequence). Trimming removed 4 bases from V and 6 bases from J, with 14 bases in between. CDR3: CASSRNRDRDTQYF. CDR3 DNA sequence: TGTGCCAGCAGCCGGAACAGGGACCGGGATACGCAGTATTTT.

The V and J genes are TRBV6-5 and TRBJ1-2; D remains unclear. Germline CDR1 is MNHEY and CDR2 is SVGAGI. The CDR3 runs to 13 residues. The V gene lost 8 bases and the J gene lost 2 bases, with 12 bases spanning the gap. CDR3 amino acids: CASAYNPNYGYTF. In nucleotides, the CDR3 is TGTGCCAGCGCCTATAACCCCAACTATGGCTACACCTTC.

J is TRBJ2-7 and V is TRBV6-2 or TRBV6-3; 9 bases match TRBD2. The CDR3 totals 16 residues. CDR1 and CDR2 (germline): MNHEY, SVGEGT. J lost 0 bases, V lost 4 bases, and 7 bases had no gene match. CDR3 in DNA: TGTGCCAGCAGTTTAAGAGCGGGAGGCCTCTCCTACGAGCAGTACTTC. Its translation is CASSLRAGGLSYEQYF.

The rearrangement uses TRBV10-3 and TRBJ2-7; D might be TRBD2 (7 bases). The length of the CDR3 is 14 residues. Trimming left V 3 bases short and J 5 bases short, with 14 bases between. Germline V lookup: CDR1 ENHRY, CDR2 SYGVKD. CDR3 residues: CAISDRRGGDEQYF. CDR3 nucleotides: TGTGCCATCAGTGATCGTAGGGGGGGTGACGAGCAGTACTTC.

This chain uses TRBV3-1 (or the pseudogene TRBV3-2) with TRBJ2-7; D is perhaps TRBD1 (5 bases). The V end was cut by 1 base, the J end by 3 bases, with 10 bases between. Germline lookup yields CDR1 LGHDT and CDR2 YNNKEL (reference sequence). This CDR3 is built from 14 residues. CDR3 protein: CASSQAPGHYEQYF. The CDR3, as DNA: TGTGCCAGCAGCCAAGCTCCAGGGCACTACGAGCAGTACTTC.

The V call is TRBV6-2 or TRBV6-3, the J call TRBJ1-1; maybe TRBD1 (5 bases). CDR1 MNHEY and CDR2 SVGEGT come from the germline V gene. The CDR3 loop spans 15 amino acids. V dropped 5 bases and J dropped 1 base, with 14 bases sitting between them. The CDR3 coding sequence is TGTGCCAGCAGTCCGGCGGGACTCCCGAACACTGAAGCTTTCTTT. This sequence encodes CASSPAGLPNTEAFF.

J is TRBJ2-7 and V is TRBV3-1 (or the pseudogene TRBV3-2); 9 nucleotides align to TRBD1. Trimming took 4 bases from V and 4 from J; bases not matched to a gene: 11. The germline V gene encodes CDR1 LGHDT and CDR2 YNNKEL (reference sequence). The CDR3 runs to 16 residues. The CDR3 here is CASSPSGTGTRYEQYF. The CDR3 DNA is TGTGCCAGCAGCCCTTCGGGGACAGGGACCCGTTACGAGCAGTACTTC.

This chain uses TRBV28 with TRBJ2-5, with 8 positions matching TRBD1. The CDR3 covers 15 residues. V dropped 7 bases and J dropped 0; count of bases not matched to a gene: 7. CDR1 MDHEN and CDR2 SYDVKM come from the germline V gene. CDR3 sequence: CASNDRGRDQETQYF. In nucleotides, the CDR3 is TGTGCCAGCAACGACAGGGGAAGGGACCAAGAGACCCAGTACTTC.

CDR3 bases: TGTGCCAGCAGCTTAGCGATTGGGGAGTACGAGCAGTACTTC. Translated, it gives CASSLAIGEYEQYF. The chain links TRBV7-2 to TRBJ2-7; D possibly corresponds to TRBD2 (5 bases). V was trimmed by 0 bases and J by 4 bases, leaving 10 bases between them. Per germline, CDR1 SGHTA and CDR2 FQGNSA. The CDR3 is 14 residues long. Using reference TRBV7-2 and TRBJ2-7 for the parts outside the CDR3, the full variable domain is GAGVSQSPSNKVTEKGKDVELRCDPISGHTALYWYRQSLGQGLEFLIYFQGNSAPDKSGLPSDRFSAERTGGSVSTLTIQRTQQEDSAVYLCASSLAIGEYEQYFGPGTRLTVT.

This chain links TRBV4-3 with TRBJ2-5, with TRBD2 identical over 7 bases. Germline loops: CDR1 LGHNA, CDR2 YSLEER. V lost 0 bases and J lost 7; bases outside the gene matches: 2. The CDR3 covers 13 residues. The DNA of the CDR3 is TGCGCCAGCAGCCAAGATGGGGGGGGGACCCAGTACTTC. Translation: CASSQDGGGTQYF.

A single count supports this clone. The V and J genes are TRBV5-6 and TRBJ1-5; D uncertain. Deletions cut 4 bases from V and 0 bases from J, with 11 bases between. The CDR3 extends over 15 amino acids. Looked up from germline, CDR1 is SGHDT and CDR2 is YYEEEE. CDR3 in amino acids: CASSPGMVSNQPQHF. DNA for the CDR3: TGTGCCAGCAGCCCGGGGATGGTTAGCAATCAGCCCCAGCATTTT. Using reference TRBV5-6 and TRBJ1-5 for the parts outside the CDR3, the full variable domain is DAGVTQSPTHLIKTRGQQVTLRCSPKSGHDTVSWYQQALGQGPQFIFQYYEEEERQRGNFPDRFSGHQFPNYSSELNVNALLLGDSALYLCASSPGMVSNQPQHFGDGTRLSIL.

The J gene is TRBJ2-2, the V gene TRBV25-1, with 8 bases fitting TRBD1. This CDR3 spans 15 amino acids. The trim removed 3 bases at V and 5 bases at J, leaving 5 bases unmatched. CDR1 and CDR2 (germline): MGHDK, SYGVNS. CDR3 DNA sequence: TGTGCCAGCAGTGAGACAGGGGTTCAAACCGGGGAGCTGTTTTTT. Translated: CASSETGVQTGELFF.